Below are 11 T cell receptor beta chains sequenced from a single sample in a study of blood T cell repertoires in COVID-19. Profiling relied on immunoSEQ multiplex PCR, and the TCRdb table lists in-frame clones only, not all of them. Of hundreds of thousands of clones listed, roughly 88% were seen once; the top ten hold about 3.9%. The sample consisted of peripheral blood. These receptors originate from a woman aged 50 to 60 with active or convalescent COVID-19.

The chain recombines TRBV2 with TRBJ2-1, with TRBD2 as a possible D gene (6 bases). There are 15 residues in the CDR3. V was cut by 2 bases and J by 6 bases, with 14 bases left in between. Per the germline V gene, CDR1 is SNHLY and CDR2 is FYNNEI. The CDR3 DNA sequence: TGTGCCAGCAGTGAAAGGGACTGGACCCTCAATGAGCAGTTCTTC. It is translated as CASSERDWTLNEQFF.

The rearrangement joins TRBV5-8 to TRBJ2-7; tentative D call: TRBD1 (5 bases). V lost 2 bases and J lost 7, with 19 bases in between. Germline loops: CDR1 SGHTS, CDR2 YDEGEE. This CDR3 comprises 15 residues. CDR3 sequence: CASSFLVQVMREQYF. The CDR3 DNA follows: TGTGCCAGCAGCTTTTTAGTACAGGTCATGAGGGAGCAGTACTTC.

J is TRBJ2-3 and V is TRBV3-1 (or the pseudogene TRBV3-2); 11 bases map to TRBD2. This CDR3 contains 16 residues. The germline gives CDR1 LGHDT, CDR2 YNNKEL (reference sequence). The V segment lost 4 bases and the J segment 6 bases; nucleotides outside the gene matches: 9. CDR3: CASSRRTSGRSDTQYF. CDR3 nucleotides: TGTGCCAGCAGCCGACGGACTAGCGGGCGATCCGATACGCAGTATTTT.

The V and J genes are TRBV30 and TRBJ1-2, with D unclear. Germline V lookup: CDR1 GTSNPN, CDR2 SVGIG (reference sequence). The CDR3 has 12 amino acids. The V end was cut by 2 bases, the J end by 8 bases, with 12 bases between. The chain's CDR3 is CAWSRNDGGYTF. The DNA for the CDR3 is TGTGCCTGGAGTAGAAACGACGGGGGCTACACCTTC.

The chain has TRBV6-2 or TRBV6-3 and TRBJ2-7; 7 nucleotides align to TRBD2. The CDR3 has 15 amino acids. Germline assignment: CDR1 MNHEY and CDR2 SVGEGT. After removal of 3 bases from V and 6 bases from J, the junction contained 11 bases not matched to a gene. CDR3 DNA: TGTGCCAGCAGTTATACCCTGGGACTAACCGTCGAGCAGTACTTC. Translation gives CASSYTLGLTVEQYF.

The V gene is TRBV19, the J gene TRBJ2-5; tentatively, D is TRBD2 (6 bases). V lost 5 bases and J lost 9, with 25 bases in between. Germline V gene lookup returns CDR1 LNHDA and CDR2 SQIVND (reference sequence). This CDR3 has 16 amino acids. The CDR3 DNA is TGTGCCAGTAGTTCAACCGGGACTGCCAACGCCCAGGCCCAGTACTTC. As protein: CASSSTGTANAQAQYF. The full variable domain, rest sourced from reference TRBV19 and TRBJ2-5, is DGGITQSPKYLFRKEGQNVTLSCEQNLNHDAMYWYRQDPGQGLRLIYYSQIVNDFQKGDIAEGYSVSREKKESFPLTVTSAQKNPTAFYLCASSSTGTANAQAQYFGPGTRLLVL.

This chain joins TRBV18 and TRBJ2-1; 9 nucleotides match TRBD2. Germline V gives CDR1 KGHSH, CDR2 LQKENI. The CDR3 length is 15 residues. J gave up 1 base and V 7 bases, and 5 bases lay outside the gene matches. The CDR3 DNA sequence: TGTGCCAGCTATGTAGCGGGAGCTTCCTACAATGAGCAGTTCTTC. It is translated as CASYVAGASYNEQFF. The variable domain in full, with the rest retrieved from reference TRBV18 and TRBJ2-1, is NAGVMQNPRHLVRRRGQEARLRCSPMKGHSHVYWYRQLPEEGLKFMVYLQKENIIDESGMPKERFSAEFPKEGPSILRIQQVVRGDSAAYFCASYVAGASYNEQFFGPGTRLTVL.

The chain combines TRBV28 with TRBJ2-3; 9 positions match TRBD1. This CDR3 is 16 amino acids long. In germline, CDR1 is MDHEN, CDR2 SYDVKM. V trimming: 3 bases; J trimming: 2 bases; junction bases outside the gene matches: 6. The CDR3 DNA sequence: TGTGCCAGCAGTTTCCGGGGACAGGGCAACACAGATACGCAGTATTTT. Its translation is CASSFRGQGNTDTQYF.

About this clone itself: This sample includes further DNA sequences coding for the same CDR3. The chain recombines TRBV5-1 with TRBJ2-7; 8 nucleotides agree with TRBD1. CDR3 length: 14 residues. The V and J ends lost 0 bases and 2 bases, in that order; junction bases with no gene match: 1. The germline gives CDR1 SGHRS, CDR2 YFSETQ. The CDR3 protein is CASSLEGQAYEQYF. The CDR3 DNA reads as TGCGCCAGCAGCTTGGAGGGACAGGCCTACGAGCAGTACTTC.

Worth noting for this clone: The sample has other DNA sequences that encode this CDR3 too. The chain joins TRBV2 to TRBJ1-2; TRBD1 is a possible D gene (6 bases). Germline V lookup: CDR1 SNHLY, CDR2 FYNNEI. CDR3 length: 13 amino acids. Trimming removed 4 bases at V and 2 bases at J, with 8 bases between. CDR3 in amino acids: CASSGGRNYGYTF. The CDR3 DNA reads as TGTGCCAGCAGTGGGGGGCGCAACTATGGCTACACCTTC. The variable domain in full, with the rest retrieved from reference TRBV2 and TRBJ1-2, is EPEVTQTPSHQVTQMGQEVILRCVPISNHLYFYWYRQILGQKVEFLVSFYNNEISEKSEIFDDQFSVERPDGSNFTLKIRSTKLEDSAMYFCASSGGRNYGYTFGSGTRLTVV.

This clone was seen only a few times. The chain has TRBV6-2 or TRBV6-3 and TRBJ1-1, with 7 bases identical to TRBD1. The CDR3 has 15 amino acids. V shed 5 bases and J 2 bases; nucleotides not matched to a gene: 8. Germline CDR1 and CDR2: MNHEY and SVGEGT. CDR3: CASSPRDRHNTEAFF. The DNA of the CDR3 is TGTGCCAGCAGTCCCCGGGACAGACATAACACTGAAGCTTTCTTT.